These T cell receptor beta chains were read from a single sample in a study of blood T cells in healthy people across ages. MiXCR, run by TCRdb on the 5' RACE reads, gives a single entry per CDR3 protein. The sample lists some 800,000 distinct CDR3 sequences, 20% to 25% seen once, with around 3.6% in the top ten. The same data also contributed to another study, on T cells of mothers and their children.

The specimen sequenced was blood. The receptors originated from a boy between 10 and 17 years old in good health. CDR3s include the opening cysteine and the closing phenylalanine or tryptophan. The order of the fields is clone size, J gene, D gene, V gene, CDR3 protein, CDR3 DNA. A D gene is named only where the DNA matches it firmly. Expanded clones get a size class; other rows say once, few or many, or leave the size out.

size: NA; J: TRBJ2-5; D: TRBD2; V: TRBV29-1; CDR3: CSVEEAGGSGETQYF; DNA: TGCAGCGTTGAAGAAGCGGGGGGCTCTGGAGAGACCCAGTACTTC
size: NA; J: TRBJ1-1; D: NA; V: TRBV7-2; CDR3: CASRIQGRGEAFF; DNA: TGTGCCAGCAGGATACAGGGTAGAGGTGAAGCTTTCTTT
size: NA; J: TRBJ2-3; D: NA; V: TRBV20-1; CDR3: CSARGEVDTQYF; DNA: TGCAGTGCTAGAGGCGAGGTGGATACGCAGTATTTT
size: few; J: TRBJ2-7; D: NA; V: TRBV6-1; CDR3: CASSAVLGAHEQYF; DNA: TGTGCCAGCAGCGCCGTATTGGGGGCTCACGAGCAGTACTTC
size: few; J: TRBJ2-4; D: TRBD1; V: TRBV29-1; CDR3: CSVVDRENIQYF; DNA: TGCAGCGTTGTGGACAGGGAAAACATTCAGTACTTC
size: NA; J: TRBJ1-2; D: NA; V: TRBV6-5; CDR3: CASRTGKSYGYTF; DNA: TGTGCCAGCAGGACCGGGAAGAGCTATGGCTACACCTTC
size: few; J: TRBJ1-3; D: NA; V: TRBV7-2; CDR3: CASSLLVGNTIYF; DNA: TGTGCCAGCAGCTTACTGGTTGGAAACACCATATATTTT
size: NA; J: TRBJ2-3; D: NA; V: TRBV12-3/TRBV12-4; CDR3: CASSPRLGTDTQYF; DNA: TGTGCCAGCAGTCCCAGACTAGGCACAGATACGCAGTATTTT
size: NA; J: TRBJ2-1; D: TRBD2; V: TRBV27; CDR3: CASSLSRGGGSDEQFF; DNA: TGTGCCAGCAGTTTATCAAGGGGCGGGGGAAGTGATGAGCAGTTCTTC
size: NA; J: TRBJ2-5; D: NA; V: TRBV7-3; CDR3: CASSADTETQYF; DNA: TGTGCCAGCAGCGCCGACACAGAGACCCAGTACTTC
size: few; J: TRBJ2-1; D: NA; V: TRBV12-3/TRBV12-4; CDR3: CASSSAGPEGFYNEQFF; DNA: TGTGCCAGCAGTTCCGCGGGGCCTGAAGGCTTTTACAATGAGCAGTTCTTC
size: NA; J: TRBJ2-7; D: NA; V: TRBV11-2; CDR3: CASVVGALSSYEQYF; DNA: TGTGCCAGCGTTGTGGGGGCCCTAAGCTCCTACGAGCAGTACTTC
size: few; J: TRBJ2-2; D: NA; V: TRBV12-3/TRBV12-4; CDR3: CASSTMTYTGELFF; DNA: TGTGCCAGCAGTACAATGACATACACCGGGGAGCTGTTTTTT
size: few; J: TRBJ2-3; D: NA; V: TRBV28; CDR3: CASSFLLKFTDTQYF; DNA: TGTGCCAGCAGTTTTCTTTTGAAATTCACAGATACGCAGTATTTT
size: NA; J: TRBJ2-3; D: TRBD2; V: TRBV7-9; CDR3: CASSLALAGGTDTQYF; DNA: TGTGCCAGCAGCTTAGCTCTAGCGGGAGGAACAGATACGCAGTATTTT
size: few; J: TRBJ2-1; D: NA; V: TRBV20-1; CDR3: CSARDLTRPYNEQFF; DNA: TGCAGTGCTAGAGATTTGACCCGACCCTACAATGAGCAGTTCTTC
size: many; J: TRBJ2-7; D: NA; V: TRBV29-1; CDR3: CSVADGSYEQYF; DNA: TGCAGCGTTGCGGACGGCTCCTACGAGCAGTACTTC
size: many; J: TRBJ1-1; D: TRBD1; V: TRBV29-1; CDR3: CSVEDEGQGLFNTEAFF; DNA: TGCAGCGTTGAAGATGAGGGACAGGGCTTGTTTAACACTGAAGCTTTCTTT
size: few; J: TRBJ2-5; D: TRBD1; V: TRBV28; CDR3: CASSYYYTQGENEGTQYF; DNA: TGTGCCAGCAGCTACTACTATACGCAGGGGGAGAACGAAGGGACCCAGTACTTC
size: NA; J: TRBJ2-5; D: NA; V: TRBV29-1; CDR3: CSGSRGDETQYF; DNA: TGCAGCGGAAGCAGGGGAGACGAGACCCAGTACTTC
size: NA; J: TRBJ2-7; D: TRBD2; V: TRBV7-8; CDR3: CASSLTTSGDYEQYF; DNA: TGTGCCAGCAGCTTAACGACTAGCGGGGACTACGAGCAGTACTTC
size: NA; J: TRBJ1-2; D: NA; V: TRBV29-1; CDR3: CSVVSGDYGYTF; DNA: TGCAGCGTTGTAAGTGGAGACTATGGCTACACCTTC
size: few; J: TRBJ2-1; D: TRBD2; V: TRBV7-9; CDR3: CGTSEFNEQFF; DNA: TGTGGGACTAGCGAATTCAATGAGCAGTTCTTC
size: many; J: TRBJ2-7; D: NA; V: TRBV18; CDR3: CASSPRRSSYEQYF; DNA: TGTGCCAGCTCACCTCGTCGCAGCTCCTACGAGCAGTACTTC
size: NA; J: TRBJ1-2; D: NA; V: TRBV20-1; CDR3: CSARPTPSFNYGYTF; DNA: TGCAGTGCTAGGCCGACGCCTAGCTTTAACTATGGCTACACCTTC
size: NA; J: TRBJ1-2; D: NA; V: TRBV7-9; CDR3: CASSSWVLGYTF; DNA: TGTGCCAGCAGCTCTTGGGTTCTTGGCTACACCTTC
size: few; J: TRBJ2-7; D: TRBD1; V: TRBV20-1; CDR3: CSARDPGQGAAEQYF; DNA: TGCAGTGCTAGAGACCCGGGACAGGGGGCGGCAGAGCAGTACTTC
size: once; J: TRBJ2-5; D: NA; V: TRBV29-1; CDR3: CSVLEEQETQYF; DNA: TGCAGCGTGCTAGAAGAGCAAGAGACCCAGTACTTC
size: few; J: TRBJ2-5; D: NA; V: TRBV27; CDR3: CASSLNFQETQYF; DNA: TGTGCCAGCAGTTTGAACTTTCAAGAGACCCAGTACTTC
size: few; J: TRBJ2-7; D: NA; V: TRBV27; CDR3: CASSQGDSPYEQYF; DNA: TGTGCCAGCAGTCAAGGCGACAGCCCCTACGAGCAGTACTTC
size: few; J: TRBJ2-7; D: TRBD2; V: TRBV7-9; CDR3: CASSLFTSGRSNYEQYF; DNA: TGTGCCAGCAGCTTATTCACTAGCGGGAGAAGTAACTACGAGCAGTACTTC
size: few; J: TRBJ1-6; D: TRBD1; V: TRBV14; CDR3: CASSQLQGASYNSPLHF; DNA: TGTGCCAGCAGCCAATTACAGGGGGCATCCTATAATTCACCCCTCCACTTT
size: few; J: TRBJ2-5; D: NA; V: TRBV6-6; CDR3: CASRRDLDETQYF; DNA: TGTGCCAGCAGACGGGACTTGGATGAGACCCAGTACTTC
size: NA; J: TRBJ2-3; D: TRBD1; V: TRBV18; CDR3: CASSRTGADTQYF; DNA: TGTGCCAGCTCACGGACAGGGGCAGATACGCAGTATTTT
size: NA; J: TRBJ2-7; D: NA; V: TRBV4-3; CDR3: CASSQESRAAYEQYF; DNA: TGCGCCAGCAGCCAAGAGAGCAGGGCTGCCTACGAGCAGTACTTC
size: few; J: TRBJ2-1; D: TRBD2; V: TRBV20-1; CDR3: CSAREPGTRIYEQFF; DNA: TGCAGTGCTAGAGAGCCCGGGACTAGGATTTATGAGCAGTTCTTC
size: NA; J: TRBJ2-4; D: NA; V: TRBV18; CDR3: CASSSGTGNIQYF; DNA: TGTGCCAGCTCATCCGGGACGGGCAACATTCAGTACTTC
size: few; J: TRBJ2-7; D: NA; V: TRBV14; CDR3: CASSQMSALPYEQYF; DNA: TGTGCCAGCAGCCAAATGTCCGCTTTGCCCTACGAGCAGTACTTC
size: NA; J: TRBJ1-1; D: NA; V: TRBV12-3/TRBV12-4; CDR3: CASNTPGENTEAFF; DNA: TGTGCCAGCAATACCCCGGGCGAGAACACTGAAGCTTTCTTT
size: few; J: TRBJ2-4; D: TRBD2; V: TRBV7-9; CDR3: CASSLGPTGGFNIQYF; DNA: TGTGCCAGCAGCTTAGGACCAACGGGGGGGTTCAACATTCAGTACTTC
size: NA; J: TRBJ1-1; D: NA; V: TRBV10-2; CDR3: CASSDNGATEAFF; DNA: TGCGCCAGCAGTGATAACGGAGCCACTGAAGCTTTCTTT
size: NA; J: TRBJ1-1; D: NA; V: TRBV6-2/TRBV6-3; CDR3: CASSYLWTQANTEAFF; DNA: TGTGCCAGCAGTTACTTGTGGACTCAGGCGAATACTGAAGCTTTCTTT
size: NA; J: TRBJ2-7; D: NA; V: TRBV5-6; CDR3: CASSLPVLSYEQYF; DNA: TGTGCCAGCAGCCTGCCTGTACTTTCCTACGAGCAGTACTTC
size: NA; J: TRBJ2-1; D: NA; V: TRBV7-2; CDR3: CASSLEGGLTYNEQFF; DNA: TGTGCCAGCAGCTTAGAGGGCGGGCTTACCTACAATGAGCAGTTCTTC
size: few; J: TRBJ1-2; D: NA; V: TRBV20-1; CDR3: CSARGTVIYGHTF; DNA: TGCAGTGCTCGAGGGACTGTAATCTATGGCCACACCTTC
size: NA; J: TRBJ1-2; D: NA; V: TRBV19; CDR3: CASSIADYGYTF; DNA: TGTGCCAGTAGTATAGCGGACTATGGCTACACCTTC
size: few; J: TRBJ2-7; D: NA; V: TRBV20-1; CDR3: CSAQDKLGFYEQYF; DNA: TGCAGTGCACAAGACAAATTGGGCTTCTACGAGCAGTACTTC
size: NA; J: TRBJ1-6; D: NA; V: TRBV7-2; CDR3: CASSPQPDANSPLHF; DNA: TGTGCCAGCAGCCCCCAGCCGGACGCTAATTCACCCCTCCACTTT
size: NA; J: TRBJ2-7; D: NA; V: TRBV12-3/TRBV12-4; CDR3: CASNRGPPSEQYF; DNA: TGTGCCAGCAACCGCGGACCGCCGAGCGAGCAGTACTTC
size: NA; J: TRBJ2-5; D: NA; V: TRBV24-1; CDR3: CATSDPRGLGAQRGETQYF; DNA: TGTGCCACCAGTGACCCCAGGGGTTTGGGTGCCCAACGGGGGGAGACCCAGTACTTC
size: few; J: TRBJ2-1; D: NA; V: TRBV29-1; CDR3: CSVEEKTGRGNEQFF; DNA: TGCAGCGTTGAAGAAAAGACAGGACGCGGCAATGAGCAGTTCTTC
size: few; J: TRBJ2-3; D: NA; V: TRBV21-1; CDR3: CASSTKGLAGGLSTDTQYF; DNA: TGTGCCAGCAGCACCAAGGGACTAGCGGGGGGATTAAGCACAGATACGCAGTATTTT
size: few; J: TRBJ2-5; D: NA; V: TRBV28; CDR3: CASSRGRGARQETQYF; DNA: TGTGCCAGCAGTCGGGGGCGGGGAGCACGCCAAGAGACCCAGTACTTC
size: few; J: TRBJ2-3; D: NA; V: TRBV9; CDR3: CASGTVSTDTQYF; DNA: TGTGCCAGTGGGACGGTCAGCACAGATACGCAGTATTTT
size: NA; J: TRBJ2-5; D: NA; V: TRBV29-1; CDR3: CSVEWTRGGETQYF; DNA: TGCAGCGTTGAATGGACCAGGGGCGGAGAGACCCAGTACTTC
size: NA; J: TRBJ2-7; D: NA; V: TRBV5-1; CDR3: CASSLKTDSYEQYF; DNA: TGCGCCAGCAGCTTGAAGACGGACTCCTACGAGCAGTACTTC
size: NA; J: TRBJ2-1; D: NA; V: TRBV15; CDR3: CATSRDGGSASSYNEQFF; DNA: TGTGCCACCAGCAGAGATGGAGGGAGCGCGAGCTCCTACAATGAGCAGTTCTTC
size: few; J: TRBJ1-2; D: NA; V: TRBV7-2; CDR3: CASSHAAGWGYTF; DNA: TGTGCCAGCAGCCACGCCGCAGGGTGGGGCTACACCTTC
size: few; J: TRBJ2-5; D: TRBD2; V: TRBV9; CDR3: CTSSVAGGQETQYF; DNA: TGTACCAGCAGCGTAGCGGGTGGACAAGAGACCCAGTACTTC
size: NA; J: TRBJ2-1; D: NA; V: TRBV9; CDR3: CASSPQQRTPNEQFF; DNA: TGTGCCAGCAGCCCACAACAGAGGACACCGAATGAGCAGTTCTTC